This T cell receptor beta chain was captured in a study of Ad26.COV2.S vaccination and SARS-CoV-2 variants. In this sample, this clone turned up once. The repertoire was sequenced with immunoSEQ multiplex PCR; TCRdb's copy has only in-frame clones and lacks some. The sample carries about 400,000 clones, about 91% recorded once. Specified treatment: roughly 20 received Ad26.COV2.S at low or high dose, single or two shots; 5 received placebo; per-sample allocation not given. Day 63 following the first vaccine or placebo injection was when the samples were taken. Adults aged 18-55 years in Boston included the donor. V was pared by 11 bases and J by 10 bases, with 7 bases of the junction left unmatched. CDR1 and CDR2 from the germline V gene are WNHNN and SYGVQD (reference sequence). CDR3 length: 11 amino acids.

The chain has TRBV10-1 and TRBJ1-4; the match to TRBD1 covers 7 bases. The sample was peripheral blood, taken in a trial of Ad26.COV2.S vaccine versus placebo. The source of this sequence is a person between 18 and 65 years old who received the Ad26.COV2.S COVID-19 vaccine or a placebo. The DNA for the CDR3 is TGCGCCGTTGACAGGGATGGAAAACTGTTTTTT. It is translated as CAVDRDGKLFF.